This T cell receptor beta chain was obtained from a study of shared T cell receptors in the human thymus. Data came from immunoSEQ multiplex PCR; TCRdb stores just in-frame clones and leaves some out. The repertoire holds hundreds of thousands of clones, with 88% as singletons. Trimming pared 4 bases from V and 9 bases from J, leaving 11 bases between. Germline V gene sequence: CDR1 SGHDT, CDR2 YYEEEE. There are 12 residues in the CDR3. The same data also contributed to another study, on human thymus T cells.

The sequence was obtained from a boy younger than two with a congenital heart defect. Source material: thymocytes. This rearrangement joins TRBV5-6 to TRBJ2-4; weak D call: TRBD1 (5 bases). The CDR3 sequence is CASSVRRGIQYF. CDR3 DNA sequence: TGTGCCAGCAGCGTACGTAGGGGCATTCAGTACTTC. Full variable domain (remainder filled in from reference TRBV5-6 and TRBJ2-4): DAGVTQSPTHLIKTRGQQVTLRCSPKSGHDTVSWYQQALGQGPQFIFQYYEEEERQRGNFPDRFSGHQFPNYSSELNVNALLLGDSALYLCASSVRRGIQYFGAGTRLSVL.